The source of this T cell receptor (beta chain) is a study of early T cells in non-severe SARS-CoV-2 infection. Study details: Unsorted whole-blood RNA was sequenced in bulk, leaving chains unpaired. Whole-study results and caveats: Matches to VDJdb favored anti-spike CD8 responses and missed private and CD4 specificities.

Notes on this clonotype: Its antigen remains unidentified.

In the library, individual cDNA molecules carried attached unique molecular identifiers. TCRdb called the 5' RACE reads again in MiXCR, with one record for every CDR3 protein. Of about 48,000 distinct CDR3 sequences listed, roughly 5.3% are singletons. CDR3 length: 11 amino acids. CDR1 and CDR2 (germline): ENHRY, SYGVKD. V was cut by 9 bases and J by 4 bases, with 9 bases left in between. What was sequenced was whole blood. This rearrangement joins TRBV10-3 to TRBJ1-1; D not certain. This TCR derives from an adult who was a healthcare worker with PCR-confirmed SARS-CoV-2 infection or an uninfected control (not recorded which). The CDR3 reads CAIGSSTEAFF. DNA for the CDR3: TGTGCCATTGGCTCGAGCACTGAAGCTTTCTTT.